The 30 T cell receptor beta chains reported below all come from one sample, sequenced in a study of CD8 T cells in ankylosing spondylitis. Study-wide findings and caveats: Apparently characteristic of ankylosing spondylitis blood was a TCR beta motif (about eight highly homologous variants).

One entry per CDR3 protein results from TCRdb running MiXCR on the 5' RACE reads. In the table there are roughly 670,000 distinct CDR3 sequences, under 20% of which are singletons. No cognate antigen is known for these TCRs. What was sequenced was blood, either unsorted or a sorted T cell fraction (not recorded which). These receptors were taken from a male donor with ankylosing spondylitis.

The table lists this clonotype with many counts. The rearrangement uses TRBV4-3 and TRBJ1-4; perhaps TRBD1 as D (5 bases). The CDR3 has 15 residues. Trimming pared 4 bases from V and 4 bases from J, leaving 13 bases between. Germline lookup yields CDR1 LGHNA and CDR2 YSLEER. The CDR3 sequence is CASSREGRFNEKLFF. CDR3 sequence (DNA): TGCGCCAGCAGCCGAGAGGGACGGTTTAATGAAAAACTGTTTTTT.

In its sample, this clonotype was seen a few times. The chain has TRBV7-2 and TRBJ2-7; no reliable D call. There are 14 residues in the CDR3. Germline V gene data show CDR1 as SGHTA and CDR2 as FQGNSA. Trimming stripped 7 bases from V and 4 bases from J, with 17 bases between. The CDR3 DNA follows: TGTGCCAGCATGCGATCCGGACCCTCGTACGAGCAGTACTTC. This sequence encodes CASMRSGPSYEQYF.

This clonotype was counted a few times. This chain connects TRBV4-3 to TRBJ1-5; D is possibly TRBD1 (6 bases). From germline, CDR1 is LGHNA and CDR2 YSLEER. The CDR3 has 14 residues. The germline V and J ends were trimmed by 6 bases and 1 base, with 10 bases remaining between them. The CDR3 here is CASSGTMSNQPQHF. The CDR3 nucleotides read TGCGCCAGCAGTGGGACAATGAGCAATCAGCCCCAGCATTTT.

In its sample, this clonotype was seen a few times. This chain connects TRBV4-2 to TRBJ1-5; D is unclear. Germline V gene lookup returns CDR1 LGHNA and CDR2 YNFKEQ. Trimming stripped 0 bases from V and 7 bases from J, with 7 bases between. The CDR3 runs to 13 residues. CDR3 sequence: CASSQDLRQPQHF. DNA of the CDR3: TGTGCCAGCAGCCAAGATTTAAGGCAGCCCCAGCATTTT.

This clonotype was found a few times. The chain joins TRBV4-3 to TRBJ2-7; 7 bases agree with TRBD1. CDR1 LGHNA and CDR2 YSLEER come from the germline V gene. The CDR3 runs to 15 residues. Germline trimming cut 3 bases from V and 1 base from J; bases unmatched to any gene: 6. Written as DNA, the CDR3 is TGCGCCAGCAGCCAGGTGGAACAGGGGTCCTACGAGCAGTACTTC. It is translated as CASSQVEQGSYEQYF.

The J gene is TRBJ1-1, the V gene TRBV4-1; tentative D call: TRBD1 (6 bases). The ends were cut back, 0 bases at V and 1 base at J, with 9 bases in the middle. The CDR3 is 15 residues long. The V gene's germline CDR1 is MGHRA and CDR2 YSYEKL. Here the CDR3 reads CASSQDTGPNTEAFF. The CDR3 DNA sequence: TGCGCCAGCAGCCAAGATACAGGGCCGAACACTGAAGCTTTCTTT.

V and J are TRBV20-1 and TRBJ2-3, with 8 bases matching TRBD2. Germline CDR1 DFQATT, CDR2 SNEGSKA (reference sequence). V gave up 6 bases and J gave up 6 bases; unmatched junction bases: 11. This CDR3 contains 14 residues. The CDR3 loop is CSAIGTSFPDTQYF. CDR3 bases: TGCAGTGCAATTGGGACTAGTTTTCCGGATACGCAGTATTTT.

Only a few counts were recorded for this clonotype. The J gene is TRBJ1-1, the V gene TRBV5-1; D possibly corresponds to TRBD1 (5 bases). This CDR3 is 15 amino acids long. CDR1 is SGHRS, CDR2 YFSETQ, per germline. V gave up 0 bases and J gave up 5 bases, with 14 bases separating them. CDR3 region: CASSLEAGTGTEAFF. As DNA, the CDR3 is TGCGCCAGCAGCTTGGAAGCCGGGACTGGGACTGAAGCTTTCTTT.

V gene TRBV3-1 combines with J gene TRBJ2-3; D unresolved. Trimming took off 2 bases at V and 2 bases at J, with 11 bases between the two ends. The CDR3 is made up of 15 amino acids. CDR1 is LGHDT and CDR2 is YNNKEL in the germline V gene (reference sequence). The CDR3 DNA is TGTGCCAGCAGCCAACAGATTGAATCCACAGATACGCAGTATTTT. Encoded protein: CASSQQIESTDTQYF.

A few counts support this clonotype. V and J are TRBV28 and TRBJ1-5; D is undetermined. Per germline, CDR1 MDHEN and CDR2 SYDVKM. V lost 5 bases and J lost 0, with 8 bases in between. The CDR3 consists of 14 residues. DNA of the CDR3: TGTGCCAGCAGTCTAGTGGATAGCAATCAGCCCCAGCATTTT. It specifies CASSLVDSNQPQHF. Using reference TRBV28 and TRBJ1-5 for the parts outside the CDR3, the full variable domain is DVKVTQSSRYLVKRTGEKVFLECVQDMDHENMFWYRQDPGLGLRLIYFSYDVKMKEKGDIPEGYSVSREKKERFSLILESASTNQTSMYLCASSLVDSNQPQHFGDGTRLSIL.

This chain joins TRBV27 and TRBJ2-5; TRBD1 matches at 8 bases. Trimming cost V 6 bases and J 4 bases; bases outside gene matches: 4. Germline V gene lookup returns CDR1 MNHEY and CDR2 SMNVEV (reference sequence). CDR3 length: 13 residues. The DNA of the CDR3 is TGTGCCAGCAGGTCGACAGGGGCAGAGACCCAGTACTTC. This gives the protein CASRSTGAETQYF.

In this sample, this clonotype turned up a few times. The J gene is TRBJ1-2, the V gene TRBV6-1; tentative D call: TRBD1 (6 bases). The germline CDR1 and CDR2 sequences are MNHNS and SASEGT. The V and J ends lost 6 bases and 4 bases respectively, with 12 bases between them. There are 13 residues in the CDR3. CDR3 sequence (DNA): TGTGCCAGCAGGAAGGACAGCTCCTATGGCTACACCTTC. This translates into CASRKDSSYGYTF.

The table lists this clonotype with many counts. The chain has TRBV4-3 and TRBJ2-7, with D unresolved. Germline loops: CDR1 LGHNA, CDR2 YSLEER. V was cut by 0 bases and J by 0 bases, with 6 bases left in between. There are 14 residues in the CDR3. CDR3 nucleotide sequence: TGCGCCAGCAGCCAAGACGGAACCTCCTACGAGCAGTACTTC. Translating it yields CASSQDGTSYEQYF.

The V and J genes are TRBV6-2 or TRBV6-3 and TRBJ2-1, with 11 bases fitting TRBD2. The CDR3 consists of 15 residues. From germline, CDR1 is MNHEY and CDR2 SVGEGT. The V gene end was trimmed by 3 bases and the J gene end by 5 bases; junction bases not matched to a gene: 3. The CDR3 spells CASSYSGGANNEQFF. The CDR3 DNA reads TGTGCCAGCAGTTATAGCGGGGGGGCGAACAATGAGCAGTTCTTC.

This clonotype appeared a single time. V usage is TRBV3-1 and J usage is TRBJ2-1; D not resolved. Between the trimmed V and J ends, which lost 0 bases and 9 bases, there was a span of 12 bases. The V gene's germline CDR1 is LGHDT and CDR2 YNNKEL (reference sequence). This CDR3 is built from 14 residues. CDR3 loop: CASSQEHGFLEQFF. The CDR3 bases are TGTGCCAGCAGCCAAGAACACGGGTTCCTTGAGCAGTTCTTC.

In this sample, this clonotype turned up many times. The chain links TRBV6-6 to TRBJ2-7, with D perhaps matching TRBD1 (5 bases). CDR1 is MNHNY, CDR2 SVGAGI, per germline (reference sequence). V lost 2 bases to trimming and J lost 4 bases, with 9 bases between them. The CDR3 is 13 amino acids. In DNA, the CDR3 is TGTGCCAGCAGTTACAATAGGGGTTACGAGCAGTACTTC. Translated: CASSYNRGYEQYF.

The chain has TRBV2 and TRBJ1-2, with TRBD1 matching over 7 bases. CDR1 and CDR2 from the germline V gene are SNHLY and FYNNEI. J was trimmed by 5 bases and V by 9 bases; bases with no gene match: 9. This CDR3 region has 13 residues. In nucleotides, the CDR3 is TGTGCCAGTTTTACCAGGGGGTCATATGGCTACACCTTC. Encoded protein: CASFTRGSYGYTF.

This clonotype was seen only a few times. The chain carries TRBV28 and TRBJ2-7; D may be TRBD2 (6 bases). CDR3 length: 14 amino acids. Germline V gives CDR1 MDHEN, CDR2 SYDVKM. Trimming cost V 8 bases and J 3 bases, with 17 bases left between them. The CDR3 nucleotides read TGTGCCAGCCGGGCGGGAAAAAGGGTCTACGAGCAGTACTTC. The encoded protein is CASRAGKRVYEQYF.

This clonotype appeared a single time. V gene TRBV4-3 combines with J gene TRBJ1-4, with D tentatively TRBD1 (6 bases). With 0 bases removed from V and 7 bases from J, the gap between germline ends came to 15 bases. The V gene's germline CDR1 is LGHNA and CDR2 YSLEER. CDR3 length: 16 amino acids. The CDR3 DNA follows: TGCGCCAGCAGCCAAGATCTTCAGGGGAGGGGTGAAAAACTGTTTTTT. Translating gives CASSQDLQGRGEKLFF.

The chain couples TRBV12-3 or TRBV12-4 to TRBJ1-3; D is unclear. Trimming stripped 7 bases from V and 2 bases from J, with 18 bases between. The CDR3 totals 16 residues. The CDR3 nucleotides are TGTGCCAGCACCCCAGGTGGAACAGCCCCTGGAAACACCATATATTTT. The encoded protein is CASTPGGTAPGNTIYF.

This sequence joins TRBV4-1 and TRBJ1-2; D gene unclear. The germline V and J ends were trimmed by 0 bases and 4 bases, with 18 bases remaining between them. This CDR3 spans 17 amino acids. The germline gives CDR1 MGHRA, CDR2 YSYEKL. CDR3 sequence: CASSQDPPMSGFYGYTF. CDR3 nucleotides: TGCGCCAGCAGCCAAGATCCTCCCATGTCGGGCTTCTATGGCTACACCTTC.

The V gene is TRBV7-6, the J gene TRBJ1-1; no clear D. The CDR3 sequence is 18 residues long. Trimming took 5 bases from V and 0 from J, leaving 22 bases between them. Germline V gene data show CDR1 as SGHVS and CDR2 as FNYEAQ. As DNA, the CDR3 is TGTGCCAGCAGCCCGAACCCGCCAGGAAGTCTTATGAACACTGAAGCTTTCTTT. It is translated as CASSPNPPGSLMNTEAFF.

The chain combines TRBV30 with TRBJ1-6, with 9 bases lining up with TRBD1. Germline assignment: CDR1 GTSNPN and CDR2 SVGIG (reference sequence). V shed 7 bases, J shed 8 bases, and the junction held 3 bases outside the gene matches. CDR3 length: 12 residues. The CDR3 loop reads CASRQGDSPLHF. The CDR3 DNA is TGTGCCTCGCGACAGGGGGATTCACCCCTCCACTTT.

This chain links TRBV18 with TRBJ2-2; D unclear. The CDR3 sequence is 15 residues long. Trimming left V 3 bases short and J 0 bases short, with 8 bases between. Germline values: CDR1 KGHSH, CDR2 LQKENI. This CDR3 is CASSPVTPNTGELFF. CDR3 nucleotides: TGTGCCAGCTCACCGGTTACACCGAACACCGGGGAGCTGTTTTTT.

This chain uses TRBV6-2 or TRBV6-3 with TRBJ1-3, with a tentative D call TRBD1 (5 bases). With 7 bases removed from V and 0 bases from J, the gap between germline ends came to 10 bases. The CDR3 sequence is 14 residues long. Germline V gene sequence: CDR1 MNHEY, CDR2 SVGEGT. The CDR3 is CASKGRTSGNTIYF. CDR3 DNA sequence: TGTGCCAGCAAGGGGAGGACCTCTGGAAACACCATATATTTT.

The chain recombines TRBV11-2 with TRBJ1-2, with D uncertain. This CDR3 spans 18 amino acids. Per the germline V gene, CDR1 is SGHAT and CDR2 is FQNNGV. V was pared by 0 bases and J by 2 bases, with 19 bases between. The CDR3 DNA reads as TGTGCCAGCAGCTTAGATCCTAGAATCCCTGACGCGAACTATGGCTACACCTTC. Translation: CASSLDPRIPDANYGYTF.

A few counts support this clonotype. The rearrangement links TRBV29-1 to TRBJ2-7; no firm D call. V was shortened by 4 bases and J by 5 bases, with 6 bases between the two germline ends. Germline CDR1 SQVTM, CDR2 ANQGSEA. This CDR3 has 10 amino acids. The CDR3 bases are TGCAGCGTTGTTGCGAACGAGCAGTACTTC. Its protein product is CSVVANEQYF.

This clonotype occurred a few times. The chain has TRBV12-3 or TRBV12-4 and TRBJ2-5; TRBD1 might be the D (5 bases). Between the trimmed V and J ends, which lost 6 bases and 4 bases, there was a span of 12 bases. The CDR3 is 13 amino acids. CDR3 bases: TGTGCCAGCAGCCCCCAGGGAACAGAGACCCAGTACTTC. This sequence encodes CASSPQGTETQYF.

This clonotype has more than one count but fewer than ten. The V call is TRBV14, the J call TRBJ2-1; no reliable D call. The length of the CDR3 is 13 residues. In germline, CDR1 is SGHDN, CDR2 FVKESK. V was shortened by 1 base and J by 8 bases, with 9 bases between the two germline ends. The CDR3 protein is CASSQVRLDEQFF. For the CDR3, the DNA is TGTGCCAGCAGCCAAGTAAGGCTGGATGAGCAGTTCTTC.

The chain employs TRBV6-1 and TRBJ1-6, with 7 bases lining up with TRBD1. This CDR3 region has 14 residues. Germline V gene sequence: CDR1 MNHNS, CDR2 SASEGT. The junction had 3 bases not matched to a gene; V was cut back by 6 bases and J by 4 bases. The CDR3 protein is CASRKTGYNSPLHF. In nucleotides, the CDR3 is TGTGCCAGCAGAAAGACAGGGTATAATTCACCCCTCCACTTT.